This is a list of T cell receptor beta chains from one sample in a study of monozygotic twins with inflammatory bowel disease. From the 5' RACE reads, TCRdb lists one entry per CDR3 protein and no DNA. Recorded for this sample: 310,000 or so distinct CDR3 sequences. Material: blood. All receptors derive from a human donor with ulcerative colitis or Crohn's disease, or a healthy co-twin of an affected twin (not recorded which). Both conserved end residues are part of each CDR3.

J gene: TRBJ2-7
V gene: TRBV19
CDR3 protein: CASSIDPGSYEQYF

J gene: TRBJ2-7
V gene: TRBV20-1
CDR3 protein: CSAGTGESYEQYF

J gene: TRBJ2-7
V gene: TRBV20-1
CDR3 protein: CSAESGRGPYEQYF

J gene: TRBJ1-6
V gene: TRBV7-6
CDR3 protein: CASSSQGGYSPLHF

J gene: TRBJ1-5
V gene: TRBV20-1
CDR3 protein: CSARDGGQGSYQPQHF

J gene: TRBJ2-6
V gene: TRBV6-2/TRBV6-3
CDR3 protein: CASSYKVSLTF

J gene: TRBJ1-2
V gene: TRBV20-1
CDR3 protein: CSARDTGSDYGYTF

J gene: TRBJ2-1
V gene: TRBV5-1
CDR3 protein: CASRGLVAGNEQFF

J gene: TRBJ2-3
V gene: TRBV25-1
CDR3 protein: CASSEDLGQGRGDTQYF

J gene: TRBJ2-1
V gene: TRBV4-3
CDR3 protein: CASSHGLENSEQFF

J gene: TRBJ2-7
V gene: TRBV30
CDR3 protein: CAWSGQGNDRWSYEQYF

J gene: TRBJ2-1
V gene: TRBV5-5
CDR3 protein: CASRPTSGSRSYNEQFF

J gene: TRBJ1-6
V gene: TRBV28
CDR3 protein: CASTLDRYNSPLHF

J gene: TRBJ2-7
V gene: TRBV7-2
CDR3 protein: CASSQDQKIYEQYF

J gene: TRBJ1-2
V gene: TRBV18
CDR3 protein: CASSPESAGYTF

J gene: TRBJ2-7
V gene: TRBV11-2
CDR3 protein: CASSLADGRSYEQYF

J gene: TRBJ1-4
V gene: TRBV27
CDR3 protein: CASSPWTGPEKLFF

J gene: TRBJ2-6
V gene: TRBV20-1
CDR3 protein: CSVVGANVLTF

J gene: TRBJ2-3
V gene: TRBV7-9
CDR3 protein: CASSFRGTVGDTQYF

J gene: TRBJ2-7
V gene: TRBV5-1
CDR3 protein: CASSLEANSYEQYF

J gene: TRBJ2-7
V gene: TRBV19
CDR3 protein: CASRTSGSYEQYF

J gene: TRBJ1-1
V gene: TRBV5-6
CDR3 protein: CASSLGREENTEAFF

J gene: TRBJ1-5
V gene: TRBV20-1
CDR3 protein: CSAKGGASGEPQHF

J gene: TRBJ2-3
V gene: TRBV7-2
CDR3 protein: CASSLEGGHTQYF

J gene: TRBJ1-4
V gene: TRBV7-9
CDR3 protein: CASSLSPTNEKLFF

J gene: TRBJ2-7
V gene: TRBV20-1
CDR3 protein: CSARDIGNWREMLVYEQYF

J gene: TRBJ1-6
V gene: TRBV20-1
CDR3 protein: CSGTPGRDISPLHF

J gene: TRBJ2-7
V gene: TRBV12-5
CDR3 protein: CASGLVEERDLYF

J gene: TRBJ1-1
V gene: TRBV4-3
CDR3 protein: CASSQPLIGTAQEAFF

J gene: TRBJ1-1
V gene: TRBV20-1
CDR3 protein: CSARTDRAMNTEAFF

J gene: TRBJ1-1
V gene: TRBV20-1
CDR3 protein: CSARRQGVNTEAFF

J gene: TRBJ2-7
V gene: TRBV7-6
CDR3 protein: CASSLFGGEAGAYEQYF

J gene: TRBJ2-5
V gene: TRBV11-2
CDR3 protein: CASSFQLTSGETQYF